The 5 T cell receptor beta chains given below trace back to one sample, sequenced in a study of PD-L1 blockade in urothelial cancer. This table comes from immunoSEQ multiplex PCR, and its TCRdb copy is limited to in-frame clones, with some not included. The sample carries some 100,000 clones, about nine tenths recorded once. The sample in question was PBMCs, obtained around atezolizumab (anti-PD-L1) treatment. The receptors were sampled from an elderly woman with urothelial cancer.

This chain connects TRBV30 to TRBJ2-7; no definite D call. CDR1 is GTSNPN and CDR2 is SVGIG in the germline V gene (reference sequence). This CDR3 spans 13 amino acids. V lost 0 bases to trimming and J lost 1 base, with 7 bases between them. CDR3 sequence: CAWSVAVSYEQYF. The CDR3 coding sequence is TGTGCCTGGAGTGTGGCGGTGTCCTACGAGCAGTACTTC.

The chain has TRBV27 and TRBJ2-2; D not certain. Per germline, CDR1 MNHEY and CDR2 SMNVEV (reference sequence). V was cut by 2 bases and J by 2 bases, with 9 bases left in between. The CDR3 covers 15 residues. The CDR3 DNA reads TGTGCCAGCAGTTTAGGGCAGATAAACACCGGGGAGCTGTTTTTT. Translation gives CASSLGQINTGELFF.

The chain has TRBV29-1 and TRBJ2-3, with 7 bases identical to TRBD1. After removal of 6 bases from V and 4 bases from J, the junction contained 13 bases not matched to a gene. The CDR3 has 15 amino acids. Germline V lookup: CDR1 SQVTM, CDR2 ANQGSEA. The CDR3 DNA is TGCAGCGTCGCCACCACGGGACAGCAGGCAGATACGCAGTATTTT. Its protein product is CSVATTGQQADTQYF.

CDR3 residues: CASVDTGNTGELFF. The CDR3 nucleotides read TGCGCCAGCGTCGACACAGGGAACACCGGGGAGCTGTTTTTT. The chain uses TRBV5-1 and TRBJ2-2; D perhaps matches TRBD1 (5 bases). This CDR3 region has 14 residues. CDR1 and CDR2 from the germline V gene are SGHRS and YFSETQ. V was cut by 7 bases and J by 1 base, with 11 bases left in between.

V and J are TRBV2 and TRBJ2-3, with D perhaps TRBD1 (6 bases). Germline V gene sequence: CDR1 SNHLY, CDR2 FYNNEI. Trimming took 6 bases from V and 3 from J, leaving 16 bases between them. CDR3 length: 15 amino acids. CDR3 loop: CASRPQGLVTDTQYF. CDR3 in DNA: TGTGCCAGCAGGCCACAGGGCTTGGTTACAGATACGCAGTATTTT.